This record covers a single T cell receptor beta chain. This CDR3 comprises 12 residues. The ends were cut back, 9 bases at V and 5 bases at J, with 10 bases in the middle. Looked up from germline, CDR1 is LGHDT and CDR2 is YNNKEL (reference sequence). The data were taken from a study of T cell responses to AZD1222 COVID-19 vaccine. The table came from immunoSEQ multiplex PCR; TCRdb's copy has only in-frame clones and leaves some out. The sample has just under 100,000 clones, 70% to 90% seen once. This receptor was taken from an adult in good health. V gene TRBV3-1 (or the pseudogene TRBV3-2) combines with J gene TRBJ2-2, with D perhaps being TRBD1 or TRBD2 (6 bases each). The source was peripheral blood, collected on day 0 of AZD1222 vaccination. The CDR3 coding sequence is TGTGCCAGGAGAGGGGGGACCGGGGAGCTGTTTTTT. It encodes CARRGGTGELFF.